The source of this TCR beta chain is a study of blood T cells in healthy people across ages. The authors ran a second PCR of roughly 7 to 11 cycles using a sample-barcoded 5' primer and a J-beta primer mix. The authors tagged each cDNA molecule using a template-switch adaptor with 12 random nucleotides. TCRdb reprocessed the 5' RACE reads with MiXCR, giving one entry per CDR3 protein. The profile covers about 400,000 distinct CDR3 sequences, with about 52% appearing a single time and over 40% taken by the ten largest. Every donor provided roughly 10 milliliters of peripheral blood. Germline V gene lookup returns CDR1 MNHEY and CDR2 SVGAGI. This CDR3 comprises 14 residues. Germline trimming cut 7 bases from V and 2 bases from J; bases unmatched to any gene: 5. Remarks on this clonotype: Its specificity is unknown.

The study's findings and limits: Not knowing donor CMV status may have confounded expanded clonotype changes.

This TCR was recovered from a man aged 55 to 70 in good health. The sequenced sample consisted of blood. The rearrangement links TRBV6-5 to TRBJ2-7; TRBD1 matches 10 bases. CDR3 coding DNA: TGTGCCAGCACCCGCGGGACAGGGGCCTACGAGCAGTACTTC. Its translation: CASTRGTGAYEQYF.